A single sample gave rise to the 8 T cell receptor beta chains below, sequenced in a study of regulatory T cells in long-lasting Graves disease. In building TCR beta libraries, iRepertoire HTBI primers were used together with Arm-PCR of CDR3 regions. TCRdb re-called the multiplex PCR reads through MiXCR, storing one row per CDR3 protein. Of around 250,000 distinct CDR3 sequences listed, 15% to 20% were seen once; the top ten hold 11% to 15%. The time point was: newly diagnosed GD, antithyroid drugs for less than 3 months. Construction of the TCR library relied on RNA isolated from PBMCs. These data also formed part of another study, on T cells in Graves' hyperthyroidism and ophthalmopathy.

This specimen consisted of peripheral blood mononuclear cells (PBMCs), obtained at new diagnosis, from a patient treated with antithyroid drugs. The receptors were gathered from a woman younger than 45 with Graves disease.

This clonotype was counted at least ten times. The chain recombines TRBV3-1 with TRBJ2-7; 8 bases map to TRBD1. Trimming at V came to 2 bases and at J to 6 bases, leaving 18 bases not matched to a gene. CDR1 is LGHDT, CDR2 YNNKEL, per germline (reference sequence). This CDR3 contains 18 residues. This CDR3 reads CASSQFFRGPQGSFEQYF. CDR3 DNA: TGTGCCAGCAGCCAATTTTTCAGGGGGCCTCAGGGTAGTTTCGAGCAGTACTTC.

The sample holds many counts of this clonotype. The chain is built from TRBV2 and TRBJ1-3; D remains unclear. V lost 4 bases to trimming and J lost 2 bases, with 9 bases between them. CDR1 and CDR2 (germline): SNHLY, FYNNEI. This CDR3 region has 14 residues. The CDR3 reads CASSVLLPGNTIYF. CDR3 DNA: TGTGCCAGCAGTGTACTCCTGCCTGGAAACACCATATATTTT.

The sample holds many counts of this clonotype. The chain has TRBV3-1 and TRBJ1-3; 7 bases map to TRBD1. V lost 4 bases and J lost 4; bases outside the gene matches: 1. Germline CDR1 LGHDT, CDR2 YNNKEL (reference sequence). This CDR3 comprises 13 residues. This CDR3 is CASSLTGGNTIYF. DNA of the CDR3: TGTGCCAGCAGCCTGACAGGGGGAAACACCATATATTTT. Full variable domain (remainder filled in from reference TRBV3-1 and TRBJ1-3): DTAVSQTPKYLVTQMGNDKSIKCEQNLGHDTMYWYKQDSKKFLKIMFSYNNKELIINETVPNRFSPKSPDKAHLNLHINSLELGDSAVYFCASSLTGGNTIYFGEGSWLTVV.

This clonotype showed up many times. The chain recombines TRBV12-5 with TRBJ2-1; TRBD1 is a possible D gene (7 bases). The CDR3 is 15 residues long. V shed 8 bases and J shed 0 bases, with 14 bases lying between them. Per germline, CDR1 LGHNT and CDR2 FRNRAP. CDR3 in amino acids: CASHHQGGSYNEQFF. The CDR3 DNA is TGTGCTAGTCACCACCAGGGGGGCTCCTACAATGAGCAGTTCTTC.

There are many counts of this clonotype. The chain carries TRBV5-1 and TRBJ2-3, with TRBD2 matching over 7 bases. V lost 5 bases and J lost 3; bases outside the gene matches: 9. CDR1 is SGHRS and CDR2 is YFSETQ in the germline V gene. The CDR3 runs to 15 residues. The CDR3, as DNA: TGCGCCAGCAGAGAAAGCGGGGCGGGGACAGATACGCAGTATTTT. Translating gives CASRESGAGTDTQYF.

This clonotype was counted only a few times. The V and J genes are TRBV10-2 and TRBJ1-6; TRBD1 aligns across 10 bases. The V segment lost 6 bases and the J segment 13 bases; nucleotides outside the gene matches: 12. CDR1 is WSHSY and CDR2 is SAAADI in the germline V gene. The CDR3 totals 15 residues. This chain's CDR3 is CASRAGTGEVLPLHF. The CDR3 DNA reads TGCGCCAGCAGGGCTGGGACAGGGGAGGTTCTGCCCCTCCACTTT.

This clonotype was detected many times. V and J are TRBV6-1 and TRBJ2-2; D may match TRBD1 or TRBD2 (5 bases each). Per germline, CDR1 MNHNS and CDR2 SASEGT. V was clipped by 1 base and J by 0 bases, with 12 bases between them. The CDR3 contains 17 residues. Here the CDR3 reads CASSEGWGTTNTGELFF. CDR3 DNA: TGTGCCAGCAGTGAAGGTTGGGGGACCACGAACACCGGGGAGCTGTTTTTT.

The V call is TRBV5-6, the J call TRBJ1-6; the D gene is possibly TRBD1 (5 bases). Germline-derived CDR1 and CDR2 are SGHDT and YYEEEE. The CDR3 extends over 14 amino acids. V lost 1 base and J lost 7, with 9 bases in between. Here the CDR3 reads CASSLRQGNSPLHF. CDR3 coding DNA: TGTGCCAGCAGCTTGAGGCAGGGAAATTCACCCCTCCACTTT.